The subject of this entry is one T cell receptor beta chain. Cohorts were based on clinical histories the participants reported. The data were produced by immunoSEQ multiplex PCR, yet TCRdb's version contains in-frame clones alone and is incomplete. The sample includes some 170,000 clones, roughly 87% of them seen just once. The data were taken from a study of blood T cell repertoires in COVID-19. On the study more broadly: The cDNA or gDNA used as material had been derived from T cells, B-cell-depleted T cells, or PBMCs.

Germline lookup yields CDR1 SGHRS and CDR2 YFSETQ. V was clipped by 0 bases and J by 10 bases; unmatched bases: 27. The CDR3 length is 20 residues. The sequenced sample was PBMCs or T cells enriched from blood (not recorded which). The TCR originated in a human donor with acute COVID-19. The donor label of this sample is uncertain. The genes are TRBV5-1 and TRBJ2-5, with 7 bases identical to TRBD2. In DNA, the CDR3 is TGCGCCAGCAGCTTGGCCAGGGAAAGGATTTGGGTTAGCCGTCCGGGGGGCCAGTACTTC. This encodes CASSLARERIWVSRPGGQYF. Combining the CDR3 with reference TRBV5-1 and TRBJ2-5 gives the whole variable domain KAGVTQTPRYLIKTRGQQVTLSCSPISGHRSVSWYQQTPGQGLQFLFEYFSETQRNKGNFPGRFSGRQFSNSRSEMNVSTLELGDSALYLCASSLARERIWVSRPGGQYFGPGTRLLVL.